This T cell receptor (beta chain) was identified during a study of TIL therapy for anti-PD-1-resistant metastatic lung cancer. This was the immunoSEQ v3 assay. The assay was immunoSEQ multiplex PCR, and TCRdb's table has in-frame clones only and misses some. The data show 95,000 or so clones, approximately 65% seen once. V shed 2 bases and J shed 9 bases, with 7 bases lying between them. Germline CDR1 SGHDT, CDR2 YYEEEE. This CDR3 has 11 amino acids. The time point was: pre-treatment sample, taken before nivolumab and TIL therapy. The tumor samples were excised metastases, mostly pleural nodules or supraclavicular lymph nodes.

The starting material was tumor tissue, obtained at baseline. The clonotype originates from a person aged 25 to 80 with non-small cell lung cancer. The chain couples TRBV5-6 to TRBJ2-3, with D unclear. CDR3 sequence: CASSFGHTQYF. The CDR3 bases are TGTGCCAGCAGCTTTGGTCACACGCAGTATTTT.